The sequence of this TCR beta chain was determined in a study of cytomegalovirus exposure and HLA in healthy donors. Amplification used 60 Vbeta primers and 13 Jbeta primers. In the authors' methods: Counted up in a later analysis, unique TCR beta chains came to 60 million to 95 million, with around 10 million shared. Data came from immunoSEQ multiplex PCR; TCRdb stores just in-frame clones and leaves some out. V, J and clone size reflect that table, while D and trimming were determined from the DNA. The sample is made up of 180,000 or so clones, and the top ten hold roughly 0.74% of it. Points from the study as a whole: In a later analysis, most CMV-associated TCR beta chains appeared HLA-restricted.

About this clone itself: Its antigen is not known. Sequence at one end of the junction differs from germline and may be a read error.

The germline CDR1 and CDR2 sequences are SSHAT and FNYEAQ (reference sequence). The CDR3 contains 14 residues. The chain is built from TRBV7-7 and TRBJ2-1; 9 positions match TRBD1. The specimen was PBMCs. The receptor comes from a boy aged 5-17 years in good health and CMV-seronegative. DNA for the CDR3: TGTGCTAGCAGCCAACAGGGGGCCGACAATGAGCAGTTCTTC. It codes for CASSQQGADNEQFF.